One and the same sample provided the 12 T cell receptor beta chains below, sequenced in a study of OX40 agonist ivuxolimab in advanced cancers. Method: immunoSEQ multiplex PCR; TCRdb's copy keeps in-frame clones and lacks some. In the table there are roughly 64,000 clones, roughly 80% of which are singletons. Material: CD4+ or CD8+ T cells sorted from blood, obtained in a trial of the OX40 agonist ivuxolimab. Receptors were obtained from an adult with an advanced solid tumor such as melanoma, head and neck, liver or kidney cancer.

The chain combines TRBV10-3 with TRBJ2-7; 11 bases match TRBD2. The V gene end was trimmed by 11 bases and the J gene end by 4 bases; junction bases not matched to a gene: 10. The CDR3 loop spans 14 amino acids. From germline, CDR1 is ENHRY and CDR2 SYGVKD. The CDR3 loop is CAAHGTSGMYEQYF. The CDR3 nucleotides read TGTGCCGCCCATGGGACTAGCGGTATGTACGAGCAGTACTTC.

The genes are TRBV2 and TRBJ2-1; D possibly corresponds to TRBD1 (5 bases). CDR1 and CDR2 from the germline V gene are SNHLY and FYNNEI. This CDR3 contains 15 residues. Trimming removed 7 bases at V and 7 bases at J, with 20 bases between. CDR3 coding DNA: TGTGCCAGCAATCCCCTGGGTTGGGGCGAGAATGAGCAGTTCTTC. Amino acids: CASNPLGWGENEQFF.

The chain links TRBV25-1 to TRBJ2-6; D unclear. V lost 6 bases to trimming and J lost 2 bases, with 14 bases between them. Germline V gene data show CDR1 as MGHDK and CDR2 as SYGVNS. The CDR3 covers 16 residues. CDR3 nucleotides: TGTGCCAGCAGCTTAGGACGAATGCCTGGGGCCAACGTCCTGACTTTC. This codes for CASSLGRMPGANVLTF.

V gene TRBV14 combines with J gene TRBJ2-5; 7 nucleotides agree with TRBD2. With the DNA end fitting TRBJ2-7 better, the J assignment may be wrong. This CDR3 has 13 residues. CDR1 is SGHDN, CDR2 FVKESK, per germline. The CDR3 reads CASRIGGYGEQYF. The CDR3 DNA follows: TGTGCCAGCAGGATCGGGGGGTACGGCGAGCAGTACTTC.

The CDR3: CASSLAIGDGYTF. The CDR3 DNA sequence: TGTGCCAGCAGCTTAGCGATAGGGGATGGCTACACCTTC. This chain connects TRBV7-9 to TRBJ1-2, with D perhaps TRBD1 (5 bases). Per the germline V gene, CDR1 is SEHNR and CDR2 is FQNEAQ (reference sequence). This CDR3 contains 13 residues. V was shortened by 0 bases and J by 6 bases, with 8 bases between the two germline ends.

The V and J genes are TRBV5-1 and TRBJ2-6; D is perhaps TRBD1 (8 bases). This CDR3 is 18 amino acids long. Germline V CDR1 and CDR2: SGHRS, YFSETQ. V was cut by 4 bases and J by 0 bases, with 17 bases left in between. CDR3 region: CASSPGGTGASGANVLTF. The CDR3 nucleotides read TGCGCCAGCAGCCCCGGGGGGACAGGAGCCTCTGGGGCCAACGTCCTGACTTTC. Looking up the rest from reference TRBV5-1 and TRBJ2-6 gives the full variable domain: KAGVTQTPRYLIKTRGQQVTLSCSPISGHRSVSWYQQTPGQGLQFLFEYFSETQRNKGNFPGRFSGRQFSNSRSEMNVSTLELGDSALYLCASSPGGTGASGANVLTFGAGSRLTVL.

The chain has TRBV7-9 and TRBJ2-7, with 7 bases that match TRBD1. V trimming: 5 bases; J trimming: 0 bases; junction bases outside the gene matches: 7. Looked up from germline, CDR1 is SEHNR and CDR2 is FQNEAQ (reference sequence). The CDR3 runs to 15 residues. In DNA form, the CDR3 reads TGTGCCAGCAGCCCCCACAGGGGCCCCTCCTACGAGCAGTACTTC. Amino acid sequence: CASSPHRGPSYEQYF.

The genes are TRBV19 and TRBJ1-5; D call uncertain. Germline CDR1 is LNHDA and CDR2 is SQIVND (reference sequence). This CDR3 region has 13 residues. Deletions cut 0 bases from V and 4 bases from J, with 4 bases between. CDR3 region: CASSIDPNQPQHF. In DNA form, the CDR3 reads TGTGCCAGTAGTATAGACCCTAATCAGCCCCAGCATTTT.

CDR3 protein: CAIDPSYRQPYEQYF. CDR3 bases: TGTGCCATCGACCCCTCCTACAGACAACCCTACGAGCAGTACTTC. The chain employs TRBV2 and TRBJ2-7; no reliable D call. The CDR3 spans 15 residues. Germline CDR1 and CDR2: SNHLY and FYNNEI. V was pared by 10 bases and J by 2 bases, with 21 bases between. Using reference TRBV2 and TRBJ2-7 for the parts outside the CDR3, the full variable domain is EPEVTQTPSHQVTQMGQEVILRCVPISNHLYFYWYRQILGQKVEFLVSFYNNEISEKSEIFDDQFSVERPDGSNFTLKIRSTKLEDSAMYFCAIDPSYRQPYEQYFGPGTRLTVT.

CDR3 sequence (DNA): TGTGCCAGCTGGGCTAGAGCGACAGATACGCAGTATTTT. This codes for CASWARATDTQYF. The V call is TRBV5-4, the J call TRBJ2-3; unclear D gene. CDR3 length: 13 residues. The germline V and J ends were trimmed by 7 bases and 3 bases, with 12 bases remaining between them. Germline V gene data show CDR1 as SGHNT and CDR2 as YYREEE (reference sequence).

The gene calls are TRBV7-9 and TRBJ1-5; possibly TRBD1 for D (6 bases). The CDR3 spans 13 residues. The germline V gene has CDR1 SEHNR and CDR2 FQNEAQ (reference sequence). V dropped 5 bases and J dropped 5 bases, with 10 bases sitting between them. CDR3 sequence (DNA): TGTGCCAGCAGCGAACAGGGAGATCAGCCCCAGCATTTT. It specifies CASSEQGDQPQHF.

The CDR3 DNA reads TGTGCCAGCAGCTTAACGGCGGGTGCTCAGGATGAGCAGTTCTTC. Amino acids: CASSLTAGAQDEQFF. V usage is TRBV7-3 and J usage is TRBJ2-1, with D possibly being TRBD2 (5 bases). Between the trimmed V and J ends, which lost 0 bases and 8 bases, there was a span of 14 bases. The length of the CDR3 is 15 residues. Germline lookup yields CDR1 SGHTA and CDR2 FQGTGA.